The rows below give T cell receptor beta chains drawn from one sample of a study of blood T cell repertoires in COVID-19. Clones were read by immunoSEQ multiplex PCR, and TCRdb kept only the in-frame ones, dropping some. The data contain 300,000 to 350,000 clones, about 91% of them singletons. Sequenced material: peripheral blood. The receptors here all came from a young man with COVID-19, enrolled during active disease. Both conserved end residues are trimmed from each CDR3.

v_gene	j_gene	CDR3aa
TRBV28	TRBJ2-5	ASSLAGQGFETQY
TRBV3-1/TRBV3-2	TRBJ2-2	ASSQRLAAGELF
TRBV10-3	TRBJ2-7	AINRGRAYEQY
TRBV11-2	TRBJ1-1	ASSLSPYRAGEAF
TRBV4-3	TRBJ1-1	ASRQNRAMNTEAF
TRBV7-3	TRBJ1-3	ASSLFGQGGNTIY
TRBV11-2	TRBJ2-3	ASSLTGYTQY
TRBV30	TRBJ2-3	AWSVNSPRDTQY
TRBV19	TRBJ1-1	ASSRLQPNTEAF
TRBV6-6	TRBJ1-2	ASSDPTTGYGYT
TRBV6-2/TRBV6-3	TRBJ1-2	ASSDSAGTGRTYGYT
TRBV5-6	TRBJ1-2	ASSIQGPNYGYT
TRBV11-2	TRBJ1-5	ASSLEKGAQPQH
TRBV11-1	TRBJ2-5	ASGTGAPRTQY
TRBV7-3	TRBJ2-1	ASSPDRMTQSSYNEQF
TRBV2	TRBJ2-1	ASSGPQGYLVNEQF
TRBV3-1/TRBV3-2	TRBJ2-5	ASRPRGIETQY
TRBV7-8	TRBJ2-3	ASSLGSGDTQY
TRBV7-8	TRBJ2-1	ASSLGTVNEQF